This T cell receptor (beta chain) is from a study of vaccination effects on CD4 cells after COVID-19. Study overall: Specimens were obtained from a couple of convalescent patients 16 days and one week prior to vaccination.

ViraFEST used viral peptide pools to expand antigen-specific CD4+ T cells before sequencing. Researchers isolated CD4+ T cells once approximately eleven days of culture had elapsed. A positive SARS-CoV-2 PCR test fell between March and December 2020. Each well held approximately 2.2 million PBMC cultured with around 9 ug/ml peptides and around 11 IU/ml IL-2. Days 3 and 7 saw half the medium replaced with IL-2 medium. The repertoire was sequenced with immunoSEQ multiplex PCR; TCRdb's copy has only in-frame clones and lacks some. The sample contains approximately 38,000 clones, around 73% of which appear only once. The V and J ends lost 3 bases and 0 bases respectively, with 18 bases between them. The germline V gene encodes CDR1 SEHNR and CDR2 FQNEAQ (reference sequence). CDR3 size: 18 residues. This clone was seen only a few times. The target antigen is unknown.

The source is a human donor who had a prior SARS-CoV-2 infection. The sequences come from CD4+ T cells from PBMCs cultured with a peptide pool, collected before COVID-19 vaccination. The chain carries TRBV7-9 and TRBJ1-3; D is uncertain. CDR3 sequence: CASSLGVDWEDSGNTIYF. The CDR3 nucleotides read TGTGCCAGCAGCTTGGGCGTGGATTGGGAGGACTCTGGAAACACCATATATTTT.